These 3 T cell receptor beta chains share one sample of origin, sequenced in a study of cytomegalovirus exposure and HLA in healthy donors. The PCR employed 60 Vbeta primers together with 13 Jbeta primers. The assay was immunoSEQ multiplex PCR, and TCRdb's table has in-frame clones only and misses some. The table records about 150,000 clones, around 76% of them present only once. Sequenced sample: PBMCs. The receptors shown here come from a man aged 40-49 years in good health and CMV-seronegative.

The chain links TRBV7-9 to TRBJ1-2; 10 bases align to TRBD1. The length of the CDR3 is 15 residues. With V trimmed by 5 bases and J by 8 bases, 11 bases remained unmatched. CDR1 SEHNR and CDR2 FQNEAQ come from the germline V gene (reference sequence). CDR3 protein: CASSPPGQGIWGYTF. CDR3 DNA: TGTGCCAGCAGCCCACCGGGACAGGGGATCTGGGGCTACACCTTC.

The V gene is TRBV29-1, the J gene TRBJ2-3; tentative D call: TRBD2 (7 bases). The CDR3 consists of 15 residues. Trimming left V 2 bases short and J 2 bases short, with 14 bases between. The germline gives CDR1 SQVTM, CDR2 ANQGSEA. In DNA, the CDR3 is TGCAGCGTTGAATTGGGGAGGGGGACCACAGATACGCAGTATTTT. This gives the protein CSVELGRGTTDTQYF.

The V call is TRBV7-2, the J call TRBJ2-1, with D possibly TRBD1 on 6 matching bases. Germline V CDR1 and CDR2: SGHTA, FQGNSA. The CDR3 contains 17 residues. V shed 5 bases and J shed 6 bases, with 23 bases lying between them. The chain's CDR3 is CASSPLTGLRSGNEQFF. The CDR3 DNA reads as TGTGCCAGCAGCCCTTTGACAGGTTTGAGGAGTGGCAATGAGCAGTTCTTC.